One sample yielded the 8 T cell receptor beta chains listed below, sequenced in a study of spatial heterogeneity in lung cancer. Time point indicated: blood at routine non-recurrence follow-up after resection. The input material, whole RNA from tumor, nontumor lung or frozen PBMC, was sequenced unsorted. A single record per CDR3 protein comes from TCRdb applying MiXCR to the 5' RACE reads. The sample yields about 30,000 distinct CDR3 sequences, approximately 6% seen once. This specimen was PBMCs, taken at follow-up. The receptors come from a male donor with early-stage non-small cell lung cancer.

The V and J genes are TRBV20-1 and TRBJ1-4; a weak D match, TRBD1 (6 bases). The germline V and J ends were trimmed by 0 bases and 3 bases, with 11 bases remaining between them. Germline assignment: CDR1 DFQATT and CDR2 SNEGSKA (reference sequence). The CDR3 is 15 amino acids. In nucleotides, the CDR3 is TGCAGTGCTAGAGACCCCAGGGGATCTAATGAAAAACTGTTTTTT. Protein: CSARDPRGSNEKLFF.

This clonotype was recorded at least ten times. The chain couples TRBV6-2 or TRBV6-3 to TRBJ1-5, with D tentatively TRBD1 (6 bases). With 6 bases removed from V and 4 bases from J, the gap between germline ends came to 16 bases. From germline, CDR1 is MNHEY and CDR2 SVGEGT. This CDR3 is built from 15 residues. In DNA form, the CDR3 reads TGTGCCAGCAGACGCGACAGGTCTCCAAATCAGCCCCAGCATTTT. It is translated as CASRRDRSPNQPQHF.

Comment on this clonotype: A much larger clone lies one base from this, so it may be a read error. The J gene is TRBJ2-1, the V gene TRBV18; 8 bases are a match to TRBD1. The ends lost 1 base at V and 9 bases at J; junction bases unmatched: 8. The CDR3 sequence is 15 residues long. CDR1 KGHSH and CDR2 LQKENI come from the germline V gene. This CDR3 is CASSPQGQALGEQFF. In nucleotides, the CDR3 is TGTGCCAGCTCACCACAGGGACAGGCCCTCGGTGAGCAGTTCTTC.

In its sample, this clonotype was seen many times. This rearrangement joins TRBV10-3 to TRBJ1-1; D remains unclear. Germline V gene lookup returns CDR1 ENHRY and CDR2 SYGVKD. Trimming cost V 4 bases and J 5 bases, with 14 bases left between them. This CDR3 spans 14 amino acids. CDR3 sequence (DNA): TGTGCCATCAGTGTGGAGGACTCGGGGACTGAAGCTTTCTTT. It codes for CAISVEDSGTEAFF.

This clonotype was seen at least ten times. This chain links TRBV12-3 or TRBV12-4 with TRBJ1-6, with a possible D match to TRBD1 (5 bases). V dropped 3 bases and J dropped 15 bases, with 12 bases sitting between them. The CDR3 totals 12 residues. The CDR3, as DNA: TGTGCCAGCAGTTTGGGCAGGGCCTTCCTCCACTTT. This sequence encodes CASSLGRAFLHF.

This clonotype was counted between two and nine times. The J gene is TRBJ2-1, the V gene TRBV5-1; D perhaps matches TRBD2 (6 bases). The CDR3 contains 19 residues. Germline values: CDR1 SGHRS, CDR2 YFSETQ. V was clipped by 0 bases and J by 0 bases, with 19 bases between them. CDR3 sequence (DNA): TGCGCCAGCAGCTTGGGCGTTGGGGGACTGCGAAACTCCTACAATGAGCAGTTCTTC. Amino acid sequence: CASSLGVGGLRNSYNEQFF.

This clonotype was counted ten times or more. The CDR3 DNA reads as TGTGCCAGCAGCTTAGGAAATAGCGGGGGGGCGGATACGCAGTATTTT. Translating it yields CASSLGNSGGADTQYF. The chain employs TRBV7-2 and TRBJ2-3; TRBD2 matches 11 bases. CDR3 length equals 16 residues. Germline V lookup: CDR1 SGHTA, CDR2 FQGNSA. The ends lost 1 base at V and 6 bases at J; junction bases unmatched: 6.

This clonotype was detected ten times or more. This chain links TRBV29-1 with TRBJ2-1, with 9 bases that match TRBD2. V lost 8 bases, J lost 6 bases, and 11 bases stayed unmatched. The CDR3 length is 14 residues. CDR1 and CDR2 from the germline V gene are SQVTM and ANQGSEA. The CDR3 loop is CSTIIAGVGNEQFF. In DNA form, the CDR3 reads TGCAGCACAATCATAGCGGGAGTGGGCAATGAGCAGTTCTTC.